This record covers a single TCR beta chain. This entry comes from a study of shared T cell receptors in the human thymus. Deletions cut 5 bases from V and 0 bases from J, with 13 bases between. The CDR3 is 15 amino acids. Germline V gives CDR1 SGHAT, CDR2 FQNNGV. Some clones are missing from TCRdb's copy, which holds only in-frame ones; the method was immunoSEQ multiplex PCR. This table has around 730,000 clones, approximately 85% appearing once. The sample was also linked to a second study, of human thymus T cells. From that paper: Samples came from healthy Finnish infants during open corrective cardiac surgery. The thymus tissue came from resections taken during corrective heart surgery. Gene usage for V and J segments appeared biased in thymic and blood repertoires.

Input material: thymocytes. This receptor was obtained from a girl less than two years old with a congenital heart defect. This chain links TRBV11-2 with TRBJ1-1; perhaps TRBD1 as D (6 bases). CDR3 coding DNA: TGTGCCAGCAGCAGAAGGACAGAGATGAACACTGAAGCTTTCTTT. Its translation: CASSRRTEMNTEAFF.